One T cell receptor beta chain is described in this entry. The antigen it binds to is not known. No base qualities exist here, and no much larger clone lies one base off it. CDR1 and CDR2 are drawn from the germline V gene: SGHDN, FVKESK. V is pared back by 0 bases and J by 10 bases, with 9 bases lying between the germline termini. The CDR3 runs 12 amino acids, cysteine and phenylalanine included. The only DNA kept is the CDR3, 36 bases in frame from the first base. The collaborating institutions used their own protocols to collect whole blood in K2EDTA tubes. For TCRbeta analysis, collaborators shipped samples in one of three forms: frozen whole blood, isolated PBMCs, or DNA extracted from either of those sample types. This specimen belongs to a study of blood T cell repertoires in COVID-19 (dated by TCRdb to the early 2020s). As for the study more broadly: Samples from collaborators originated in the United States, Italy and Spain and spanned both the acute and convalescent phases of COVID-19. The prospective study material was composed of cDNA or gDNA derived from T cells, B-cell-depleted T cells, or PBMCs. The repertoires were released in a freely available public database intended as a resource for research on the immune response to SARS-CoV-2. Sample metadata almost always included a de-identified subject ID, COVID-19 status, age in years and sex. The samples were drawn from two sources: the first 160 participants of the ongoing ImmuneRACE study, and over 1,000 subjects contributed by 6 global collaborators. Deeply sampled blood TCRbeta repertoires from subjects exposed to, actively infected with, or recovered from COVID-19 were included in the dataset. Where available, HLA class I and class II types were obtained from metadata supplied by the sample provider rather than from assay-based typing. Broader findings and caveats from the paper: The quantity of clinical and demographic metadata differed by source and by participant and was supplied without curation.

The immunoSEQ Assay, a bias-controlled multiplex PCR, was used to amplify TCRbeta CDR3 regions from genomic DNA. Under the source paper's analysis protocol: The number of nucleated cells in each sample was estimated by amplification of reference gene primers within the assay. Sequence reads were collapsed and filtered to measure the absolute abundance of every unique TCRbeta CDR3 rearrangement. For each sample, productive Simpson clonality was calculated as the square root of Simpson's diversity index over productive rearrangements. In TCRdb, the immuneACCESS table is reduced to in-frame sequences with V and J assigned. These tables do not hold every clone; where another copy was compared, an unresolved V gene accounts for under half, and the others remain unexplained. V, J and clone size were drawn from that table, and D and trimming were deduced from the DNA. For this sample there are 95,000 to 100,000 clones; approximately 84% appear just once. Roughly 24% of the sample rests with the top ten.

The chain is encoded by TRBV14 joined to TRBJ1-2, with the D segment identity uncertain. Sequencing input: peripheral blood. The TCR was taken from a human donor in a cohort sampled during active COVID-19. The CDR3 protein: CASSQDVRDYTF. The base sequence is TGTGCCAGCAGCCAAGATGTACGCGACTACACCTTC.